This TCR beta chain originates from a study of sequential checkpoint blockade in melanoma. Study summary: Maintenance nivolumab came after either treatment sequence.

The CDR3 consists of 15 residues. Germline V lookup: CDR1 SGHNT, CDR2 YYREEE (reference sequence). Trimming removed 0 bases from V and 7 bases from J, with 11 bases in between. Some clones are missing from TCRdb's copy, which holds only in-frame ones; the method was immunoSEQ multiplex PCR. The data contain 5,700 or so clones, approximately 54% of them singletons. Specified treatment: randomized to nivolumab then ipilimumab (arm A) or the reverse (arm B). PBMC sorting kept live CD3+CD8+ cells without CD19 or CD56. The sample was CD8+ T cells sorted from blood (inferred from file names), taken from a patient given nivolumab and ipilimumab in sequence. This clonotype originated in a human donor with melanoma. The J gene is TRBJ1-6, the V gene TRBV5-4; possible D gene TRBD1, 6 bases. The DNA of the CDR3 is TGTGCCAGCAGCTTGGGACAGGTCTCCAATTCACCCCTCCACTTT. Translating gives CASSLGQVSNSPLHF.